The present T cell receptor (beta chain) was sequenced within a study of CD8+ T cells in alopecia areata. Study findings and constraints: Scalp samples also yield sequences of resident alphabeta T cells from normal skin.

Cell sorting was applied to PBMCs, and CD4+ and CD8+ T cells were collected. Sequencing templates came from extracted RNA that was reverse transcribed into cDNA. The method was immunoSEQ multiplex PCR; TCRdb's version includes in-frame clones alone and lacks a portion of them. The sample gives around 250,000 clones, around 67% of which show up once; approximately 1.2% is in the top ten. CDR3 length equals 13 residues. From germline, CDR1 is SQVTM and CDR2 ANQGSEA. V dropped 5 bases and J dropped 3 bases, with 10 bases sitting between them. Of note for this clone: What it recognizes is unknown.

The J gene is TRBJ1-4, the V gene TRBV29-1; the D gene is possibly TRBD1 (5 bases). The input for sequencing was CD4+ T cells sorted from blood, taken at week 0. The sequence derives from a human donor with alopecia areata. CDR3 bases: TGCAGCGTTCGGGACTGGGCTAATGAAAAACTGTTTTTT. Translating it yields CSVRDWANEKLFF.